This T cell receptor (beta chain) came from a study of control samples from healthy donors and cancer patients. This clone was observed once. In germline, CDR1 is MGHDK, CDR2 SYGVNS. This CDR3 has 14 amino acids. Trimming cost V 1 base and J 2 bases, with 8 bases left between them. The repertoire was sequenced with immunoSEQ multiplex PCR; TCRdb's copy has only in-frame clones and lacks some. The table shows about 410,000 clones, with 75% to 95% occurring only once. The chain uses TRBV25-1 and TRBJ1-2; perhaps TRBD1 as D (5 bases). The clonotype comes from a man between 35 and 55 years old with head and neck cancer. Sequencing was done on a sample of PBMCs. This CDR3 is CASSEFGGNYGYTF. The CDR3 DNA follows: TGTGCCAGCAGTGAATTCGGGGGGAACTATGGCTACACCTTC.